A single sample gave rise to the 18 T cell receptor beta chains below, sequenced in a study of chemoradiotherapy in HPV16-positive cancers. The assay was immunoSEQ multiplex PCR, and TCRdb's table has in-frame clones only and misses some. The sample has about 1,300 clones; 81% are singletons. The sample was tumor tissue, taken from a patient who underwent chemoradiotherapy. The receptors here all came from a human donor with HPV-associated anogenital cancer.

The chain has TRBV5-6 and TRBJ1-5; D is perhaps TRBD1 (5 bases). V was trimmed by 3 bases and J by 4 bases, leaving 26 bases between them. Germline CDR1 is SGHDT and CDR2 is YYEEEE. The CDR3 is 19 amino acids. Here the CDR3 DNA reads TGTGCCAGCAGCTCCTCCGGGACCTGGCCTAGACAACCAAATCAGCCCCAGCATTTT. It translates to CASSSSGTWPRQPNQPQHF.

This rearrangement joins TRBV5-6 to TRBJ1-1; weak D call: TRBD1 (5 bases). V shed 4 bases and J shed 7 bases, with 20 bases lying between them. The CDR3 covers 15 residues. Per germline, CDR1 SGHDT and CDR2 YYEEEE. CDR3 protein: CASSPRGVGRIEAFF. The CDR3 nucleotides read TGTGCCAGCAGCCCACGGGGGGTGGGGCGCATTGAAGCTTTCTTT. The full variable domain, in which reference TRBV5-6 and TRBJ1-1 provide the parts outside the CDR3, is DAGVTQSPTHLIKTRGQQVTLRCSPKSGHDTVSWYQQALGQGPQFIFQYYEEEERQRGNFPDRFSGHQFPNYSSELNVNALLLGDSALYLCASSPRGVGRIEAFFGQGTRLTVV.

V usage is TRBV5-8 and J usage is TRBJ2-4; possibly TRBD1 for D (6 bases). V was clipped by 7 bases and J by 2 bases, with 19 bases between them. Germline V lookup: CDR1 SGHTS, CDR2 YDEGEE. CDR3 length: 16 amino acids. The CDR3, as DNA: TGTGCCAGCCTCGACCCGGACAGAAGGTCCAAAAACATTCAGTACTTC. Translated, it gives CASLDPDRRSKNIQYF.

This clone has more than one count but fewer than ten. The V call is TRBV19, the J call TRBJ2-5; 7 positions match TRBD1. The CDR3 has 13 amino acids. From germline, CDR1 is LNHDA and CDR2 SQIVND (reference sequence). V lost 5 bases, J lost 7 bases, and 7 bases stayed unmatched. The CDR3 DNA follows: TGTGCCAGTAGTCTTCCGACAGGGACGACCCAGTACTTC. It is translated as CASSLPTGTTQYF.

The V and J genes are TRBV18 and TRBJ1-5; D remains unclear. The CDR3 runs 16 residues. CDR1 KGHSH and CDR2 LQKENI come from the germline V gene. Between the trimmed V and J ends, which lost 4 bases and 7 bases, there was a span of 20 bases. CDR3 sequence: CASSQSLGGGTQPQHF. As DNA, the CDR3 is TGTGCCAGCTCACAAAGCCTGGGAGGAGGTACCCAGCCCCAGCATTTT.

This clone has a handful of counts. The rearrangement uses TRBV4-2 and TRBJ1-4; possible D gene TRBD1, 6 bases. The CDR3 contains 15 residues. Germline CDR1 is LGHNA and CDR2 is YNFKEQ. Trimming took 3 bases from V and 7 from J, leaving 15 bases between them. CDR3 nucleotide sequence: TGTGCCAGCAGCCAGGGGGGGCAGGGTGTTGAAAAACTGTTTTTT. Translated: CASSQGGQGVEKLFF.

The chain couples TRBV10-3 to TRBJ2-7; D is ambiguous. Trimming left V 10 bases short and J 4 bases short, with 11 bases between. CDR1 and CDR2 from the germline V gene are ENHRY and SYGVKD. This CDR3 has 11 residues. CDR3 loop: CATTGKYEQYF. For the CDR3, the DNA is TGTGCCACCACTGGGAAATACGAGCAGTACTTC.

The rearrangement links TRBV5-4 to TRBJ2-1; D is perhaps TRBD1 or TRBD2 (7 bases each). This CDR3 is 15 amino acids long. Germline loops: CDR1 SGHNT, CDR2 YYREEE (reference sequence). The V end was cut by 0 bases, the J end by 9 bases, with 16 bases between. The chain's CDR3 is CASSLGEGALGEQFF. In DNA, the CDR3 is TGTGCCAGCAGCTTGGGGGAGGGGGCGCTTGGTGAGCAGTTCTTC. The full variable domain, its missing parts supplied by reference TRBV5-4 and TRBJ2-1, is ETGVTQSPTHLIKTRGQQVTLRCSSQSGHNTVSWYQQALGQGPQFIFQYYREEENGRGNFPPRFSGLQFPNYSSELNVNALELDDSALYLCASSLGEGALGEQFFGPGTRLTVL.

In this sample, this clone turned up once. The V and J genes are TRBV5-5 and TRBJ1-5, with 9 bases aligning to TRBD1. V lost 5 bases to trimming and J lost 9 bases; unmatched junction nucleotides: 9. The V gene's germline CDR1 is SGHKS and CDR2 YYEKEE (reference sequence). The CDR3 is 14 residues long. CDR3 amino acids: CASRSTGGSSPQHF. CDR3 nucleotide sequence: TGTGCCAGCAGAAGTACAGGGGGCTCTTCGCCCCAGCATTTT. The full variable domain, its missing parts supplied by reference TRBV5-5 and TRBJ1-5, is DAGVTQSPTHLIKTRGQQVTLRCSPISGHKSVSWYQQVLGQGPQFIFQYYEKEERGRGNFPDRFSARQFPNYSSELNVNALLLGDSALYLCASRSTGGSSPQHFGDGTRLSIL.

This clone has more than one count but fewer than ten. This chain joins TRBV15 and TRBJ2-5; D tentatively reads TRBD1 or TRBD2 (5 bases each). CDR1 is LNHNV and CDR2 is YYDKDF in the germline V gene (reference sequence). The ends were cut back, 0 bases at V and 2 bases at J, with 10 bases in the middle. The CDR3 has 15 amino acids. The CDR3: CATSRDGAEQETQYF. Here the CDR3 DNA reads TGTGCCACCAGCAGAGACGGGGCAGAACAAGAGACCCAGTACTTC.

V usage is TRBV7-7 and J usage is TRBJ2-2; D remains ambiguous. This CDR3 is built from 12 residues. Trimming shortened V by 2 bases and J by 6 bases, and 4 bases separated the two germline ends. CDR1 and CDR2 (germline): SSHAT, FNYEAQ (reference sequence). This CDR3 is CASSLTAGELFF. The CDR3, as DNA: TGTGCCAGCAGCTTAACTGCCGGGGAGCTGTTTTTT.

This chain joins TRBV28 and TRBJ2-6; D uncertain. The CDR3 contains 15 residues. Per the germline V gene, CDR1 is MDHEN and CDR2 is SYDVKM. V was clipped by 7 bases and J by 0 bases, with 10 bases between them. DNA of the CDR3: TGTGCCAGCAAGGTACACAGCTCTGGGGCCAACGTCCTGACTTTC. Protein: CASKVHSSGANVLTF.

This chain uses TRBV6-5 with TRBJ2-3, with D possibly being TRBD1 or TRBD2 (5 bases each). The CDR3 is made up of 14 amino acids. Germline-derived CDR1 and CDR2 are MNHEY and SVGAGI. V lost 5 bases to trimming and J lost 2 bases, with 11 bases between them. CDR3 in DNA: TGTGCCAGCAGTCCTCGGGACGTCACAGATACGCAGTATTTT. It is translated as CASSPRDVTDTQYF.

V is TRBV10-3 and J is TRBJ2-2; 10 positions match TRBD2. CDR1 ENHRY and CDR2 SYGVKD come from the germline V gene. V shed 3 bases, J shed 4 bases, and the junction held 8 bases outside the gene matches. CDR3 length: 17 amino acids. The CDR3 DNA is TGTGCCATCAGTGACCCCGGACTAGCGGAGCGCACCGGGGAGCTGTTTTTT. The encoded protein is CAISDPGLAERTGELFF.

The chain combines TRBV28 with TRBJ1-3; D might be TRBD1 (5 bases). The CDR3 has 14 residues. Germline loops: CDR1 MDHEN, CDR2 SYDVKM. Trimming stripped 10 bases from V and 0 bases from J, with 13 bases between. The CDR3 bases are TGTGCCACTAAGGACAACAACTCTGGAAACACCATATATTTT. Protein sequence: CATKDNNSGNTIYF. The full variable domain, with the rest looked up from reference TRBV28 and TRBJ1-3, is DVKVTQSSRYLVKRTGEKVFLECVQDMDHENMFWYRQDPGLGLRLIYFSYDVKMKEKGDIPEGYSVSREKKERFSLILESASTNQTSMYLCATKDNNSGNTIYFGEGSWLTVV.

The rearrangement joins TRBV15 to TRBJ2-1, with a tentative D call TRBD2 (7 bases). V shed 3 bases and J shed 6 bases, with 15 bases lying between them. Germline V gene sequence: CDR1 LNHNV, CDR2 YYDKDF (reference sequence). This CDR3 has 15 amino acids. For the CDR3, the DNA is TGTGCCACCAGCAGTAGCGGACTAGGGGGCAATGAGCAGTTCTTC. Residues: CATSSSGLGGNEQFF.

The rearrangement links TRBV7-9 to TRBJ1-2; a possible D gene is TRBD1 (6 bases). Germline V gene lookup returns CDR1 SEHNR and CDR2 FQNEAQ (reference sequence). Between the trimmed V and J ends, which lost 5 bases and 9 bases, there was a span of 13 bases. The CDR3 runs to 12 residues. The CDR3 spells CASSEQGRSYTF. The CDR3 DNA reads as TGTGCCAGCAGCGAACAGGGTAGGAGCTACACCTTC.

Here the CDR3 DNA reads TGTGCCAGCAGCTTAGCTCCGGGACAGTTGTCTGGAAACACCATATATTTT. Translated: CASSLAPGQLSGNTIYF. The rearrangement uses TRBV7-2 and TRBJ1-3, with 7 positions matching TRBD1. This CDR3 is built from 17 residues. Per the germline V gene, CDR1 is SGHTA and CDR2 is FQGNSA. Unmatched junction bases numbered 6, after V lost 0 bases and J lost 1 base.